The 31 T cell receptor beta chains below all came from one sample that was sequenced in a study of Ad26.COV2.S vaccination and SARS-CoV-2 variants. The treatment: 15 to 20 received Ad26.COV2.S at low or high dose, single or two shots; 5 received placebo; per-sample allocation not given. Collection of samples fell on day 63 after the first vaccine or placebo injection. The repertoire was sequenced with immunoSEQ multiplex PCR; TCRdb's copy has only in-frame clones and lacks some. This table has roughly 400,000 clones, around 90% appearing once. Here the sequenced sample was peripheral blood, taken in a trial of Ad26.COV2.S vaccine versus placebo. These receptors were taken from a person aged 18 to 59 who received the Ad26.COV2.S COVID-19 vaccine or a placebo.

The chain combines TRBV4-1 with TRBJ2-2, with 7 bases identical to TRBD2. CDR3 length equals 19 residues. CDR1 and CDR2 from the germline V gene are MGHRA and YSYEKL. V trimming: 1 base; J trimming: 0 bases; junction bases outside the gene matches: 11. The CDR3 DNA is TGCGCCAGCAGCCAAGCCCTGCGAGCGGGGACTTCGAACACCGGGGAGCTGTTTTTT. As protein: CASSQALRAGTSNTGELFF.

The chain combines TRBV30 with TRBJ2-1; 10 bases agree with TRBD2. Germline-derived CDR1 and CDR2 are GTSNPN and SVGIG (reference sequence). After removal of 3 bases from V and 7 bases from J, the junction contained 3 bases not matched to a gene. The CDR3 is 13 amino acids. CDR3 nucleotide sequence: TGTGCCTGGAGCGCGACTAGCGGGAATGAGCAGTTCTTC. Protein product: CAWSATSGNEQFF.

The V and J genes are TRBV20-1 and TRBJ1-6, with D possibly being TRBD1 (5 bases). Germline V gene lookup returns CDR1 DFQATT and CDR2 SNEGSKA (reference sequence). There are 13 residues in the CDR3. V was shortened by 3 bases and J by 11 bases, with 14 bases between the two germline ends. The CDR3 DNA reads TGCAGTGCTAGTTACAGGCAGACGGCACCCCTCCACTTT. As protein: CSASYRQTAPLHF.

The chain uses TRBV7-2 and TRBJ2-3, with a possible D match to TRBD2 (6 bases). Germline V gene data show CDR1 as SGHTA and CDR2 as FQGNSA. The CDR3 extends over 16 amino acids. Trimming removed 2 bases from V and 4 bases from J, with 16 bases in between. DNA for the CDR3: TGTGCCAGCAGCTTATATAGCTGGGAGGCCGCAGATACGCAGTATTTT. Translation gives CASSLYSWEAADTQYF.

The rearrangement uses TRBV6-2 or TRBV6-3 and TRBJ1-1, with a weak D call TRBD1 (6 bases). This CDR3 contains 16 residues. V lost 2 bases to trimming and J lost 5 bases, with 18 bases between them. CDR1 MNHEY and CDR2 SVGEGT come from the germline V gene. This CDR3 is CASSYAQGGRDTEAFF. The CDR3 nucleotides are TGTGCCAGCAGTTACGCACAAGGGGGTCGGGATACTGAAGCTTTCTTT.

V usage is TRBV30 and J usage is TRBJ2-7; D possibly corresponds to TRBD1 (5 bases). The CDR3 has 13 amino acids. Deletions cut 5 bases from V and 7 bases from J, with 18 bases between. Germline CDR1 reads GTSNPN; CDR2 reads SVGIG (reference sequence). CDR3 residues: CAWEAGSLGEQYF. CDR3 bases: TGTGCCTGGGAGGCAGGGTCATTGGGGGAGCAGTACTTC. The variable domain in full, completed from reference TRBV30 and TRBJ2-7, reads SQTIHQWPATLVQPVGSPLSLECTVEGTSNPNLYWYRQAAGRGLQLLFYSVGIGQISSEVPQNLSASRPQDRQFILSSKKLLLSDSGFYLCAWEAGSLGEQYFGPGTRLTVT.

V gene TRBV2 combines with J gene TRBJ2-2, with D hard to call. CDR3 length: 15 residues. Trimming pared 4 bases from V and 4 bases from J, leaving 13 bases between. Germline V gene sequence: CDR1 SNHLY, CDR2 FYNNEI. This CDR3 reads CASSGTYWGTGELFF. The CDR3 DNA follows: TGTGCCAGCAGTGGAACTTATTGGGGCACCGGGGAGCTGTTTTTT.

This clone is a singleton in its sample. V and J are TRBV24-1 and TRBJ2-7; TRBD1 agrees at 7 bases. Losses at the gene ends were 3 bases for V and 7 bases for J; bases not matched to a gene: 8. Germline V gene lookup returns CDR1 KGHDR and CDR2 SFDVKD. The CDR3 runs 14 residues. The CDR3 sequence: CATSDTNRGREQYF. As DNA, the CDR3 is TGTGCCACCAGTGATACTAACAGGGGCCGAGAGCAGTACTTC.

The chain joins TRBV6-5 to TRBJ2-7; D not resolved. Trimming shortened V by 7 bases and J by 4 bases, and 8 bases separated the two germline ends. The V gene's germline CDR1 is MNHEY and CDR2 SVGAGI. There are 11 residues in the CDR3. CDR3 loop: CASTPRYEQYF. The CDR3, as DNA: TGTGCCAGCACCCCGCGATACGAGCAGTACTTC.

J is TRBJ2-2 and V is TRBV19, with a possible D match to TRBD2 (5 bases). The V end lost 6 bases, the J end lost 3 bases, and 11 bases lay between the germline ends. This CDR3 comprises 14 residues. Germline V gene data show CDR1 as LNHDA and CDR2 as SQIVND (reference sequence). The CDR3: CASRGSRDTGELFF. Here the CDR3 DNA reads TGTGCCAGTAGGGGGAGTCGGGACACCGGGGAGCTGTTTTTT.

The chain links TRBV27 to TRBJ2-1; D is unclear. Per the germline V gene, CDR1 is MNHEY and CDR2 is SMNVEV (reference sequence). With 3 bases removed from V and 10 bases from J, the gap between germline ends came to 7 bases. The CDR3 spans 11 residues. The CDR3 loop reads CASSLGQEQFF. CDR3 nucleotides: TGTGCCAGCAGTTTGGGTCAAGAGCAGTTCTTC.

The chain employs TRBV19 and TRBJ2-4; tentative D call: TRBD1 (6 bases). Trimming left V 5 bases short and J 0 bases short, with 14 bases between. Germline CDR1 LNHDA, CDR2 SQIVND (reference sequence). CDR3 length equals 16 residues. CDR3 sequence: CASSLQGTLAKNIQYF. The CDR3 DNA reads TGTGCCAGTAGTCTACAGGGTACTCTAGCCAAAAACATTCAGTACTTC.

This clone was counted only a few times. The V gene is TRBV6-6, the J gene TRBJ2-1, with TRBD1 matching over 7 bases. The germline V gene encodes CDR1 MNHNY and CDR2 SVGAGI (reference sequence). Trimming at V came to 6 bases and at J to 2 bases, leaving 4 bases not matched to a gene. This CDR3 spans 14 amino acids. CDR3 sequence (DNA): TGTGCCAGCAGAGCCGGGACAGCCTACAATGAGCAGTTCTTC. Translated, it gives CASRAGTAYNEQFF.

V is TRBV10-3 and J is TRBJ1-1; D perhaps matches TRBD1 (5 bases). This CDR3 comprises 15 residues. V was clipped by 6 bases and J by 4 bases, with 18 bases between them. Per the germline V gene, CDR1 is ENHRY and CDR2 is SYGVKD. This chain's CDR3 is CAISEGLGLGTEAFF. For the CDR3, the DNA is TGTGCCATCAGCGAGGGGTTAGGGTTGGGCACTGAAGCTTTCTTT.

The chain uses TRBV27 and TRBJ2-3; tentatively, D is TRBD1 (6 bases). Trimming took 3 bases from V and 2 from J, leaving 12 bases between them. CDR1 is MNHEY and CDR2 is SMNVEV in the germline V gene (reference sequence). The CDR3 is made up of 15 amino acids. This chain's CDR3 is CASSFRGPPTDTQYF. DNA of the CDR3: TGTGCCAGCAGTTTCAGGGGCCCCCCCACAGATACGCAGTATTTT.

The V call is TRBV12-3 or TRBV12-4, the J call TRBJ1-1; D is undetermined. V was trimmed by 4 bases and J by 0 bases, leaving 6 bases between them. The CDR3 totals 13 residues. CDR3 DNA sequence: TGTGCCAGCAGTTCGTGGGTGAACACTGAAGCTTTCTTT. Amino acid sequence: CASSSWVNTEAFF.

This sequence joins TRBV9 and TRBJ2-4, with a possible D match to TRBD1 (6 bases). CDR1 is SGDLS, CDR2 YYNGEE, per germline. The V end was cut by 0 bases, the J end by 4 bases, with 11 bases between. This CDR3 contains 15 residues. Here the CDR3 DNA reads TGTGCCAGCAGCGTAGGGGGACAAAGGAAAAACATTCAGTACTTC. Its translation: CASSVGGQRKNIQYF.

The CDR3 reads CASSPGGVNSGNTIYF. CDR3 sequence (DNA): TGCGCCAGCAGCCCGGGCGGGGTAAACTCTGGAAACACCATATATTTT. The chain is built from TRBV5-1 and TRBJ1-3; D is ambiguous. Germline V CDR1 and CDR2: SGHRS, YFSETQ. CDR3 length: 16 residues. V lost 4 bases to trimming and J lost 0 bases, with 14 bases between them.

The chain couples TRBV12-3 or TRBV12-4 to TRBJ1-1; the D is unclear. V was pared by 0 bases and J by 5 bases, with 7 bases between. This CDR3 is built from 13 residues. Here the CDR3 DNA reads TGTGCCAGCAGTTTAGCGGGGTTAACTGAAGCTTTCTTT. This codes for CASSLAGLTEAFF.

This clone is a singleton in its sample. The CDR3 spells CASSYTEGGSGANVLTF. The CDR3, as DNA: TGTGCCAGCAGTTACACCGAGGGAGGTTCTGGGGCCAACGTCCTGACTTTC. The J gene is TRBJ2-6, the V gene TRBV6-2 or TRBV6-3, with a weak D call TRBD2 (6 bases). This CDR3 has 17 residues. Germline V CDR1 and CDR2: MNHEY, SVGEGT. V lost 2 bases to trimming and J lost 1 base, with 12 bases between them.

The rearrangement links TRBV10-1 to TRBJ2-7, with 11 bases fitting TRBD2. Germline CDR1 reads WNHNN; CDR2 reads SYGVQD (reference sequence). The CDR3 loop spans 18 amino acids. J was trimmed by 6 bases and V by 6 bases; bases with no gene match: 19. CDR3 nucleotide sequence: TGCGCCAGCAGGGCCGGTAGTAGCGGGAGGGCCGATGGGCTCGAGCAGTACTTC. Protein sequence: CASRAGSSGRADGLEQYF.

The V call is TRBV7-2, the J call TRBJ2-5; the D is unclear. Germline-derived CDR1 and CDR2 are SGHTA and FQGNSA. The CDR3 covers 15 residues. Between the trimmed V and J ends, which lost 1 base and 5 bases, there was a span of 14 bases. This CDR3 is CASSLEPRSWETQYF. The DNA for the CDR3 is TGTGCCAGCAGCTTAGAACCTCGGTCCTGGGAGACCCAGTACTTC. The full variable domain, in which reference TRBV7-2 and TRBJ2-5 provide the parts outside the CDR3, is GAGVSQSPSNKVTEKGKDVELRCDPISGHTALYWYRQSLGQGLEFLIYFQGNSAPDKSGLPSDRFSAERTGGSVSTLTIQRTQQEDSAVYLCASSLEPRSWETQYFGPGTRLLVL.

This clone appeared once. This sequence joins TRBV19 and TRBJ2-1; 8 positions match TRBD2. The CDR3 is 15 amino acids. Germline CDR1 reads LNHDA; CDR2 reads SQIVND (reference sequence). J was trimmed by 8 bases and V by 0 bases; bases with no gene match: 6. The CDR3 region is CASSIETVGLDEQFF. For the CDR3, the DNA is TGTGCCAGTAGTATAGAGACGGTGGGACTAGATGAGCAGTTCTTC.

In nucleotides, the CDR3 is TGTGCCAGCAGTTACTCGAGTCAAGGCTTCACAGATACGCAGTATTTT. Translation: CASSYSSQGFTDTQYF. The chain couples TRBV6-5 to TRBJ2-3; D uncertain. The CDR3 totals 16 residues. The germline CDR1 and CDR2 sequences are MNHEY and SVGAGI. The V gene lost 0 bases and the J gene lost 2 bases, with 12 bases spanning the gap.

In its sample, this clone was seen a few times. This chain's CDR3 is CASSPRMGRDMGEQYF. In nucleotides, the CDR3 is TGTGCCAGCAGTCCCCGGATGGGGCGGGATATGGGCGAGCAGTACTTC. The V gene is TRBV6-2 or TRBV6-3, the J gene TRBJ2-7, with TRBD2 as a possible D gene (6 bases). Deletions cut 5 bases from V and 6 bases from J, with 23 bases between. Germline-derived CDR1 and CDR2 are MNHEY and SVGEGT. There are 16 residues in the CDR3.

V gene TRBV2 combines with J gene TRBJ2-2, with D unclear. Germline V CDR1 and CDR2: SNHLY, FYNNEI. The CDR3 sequence is 15 residues long. Between the trimmed V and J ends, which lost 2 bases and 4 bases, there was a span of 11 bases. CDR3 loop: CASSESDPITGELFF. The CDR3 region has the DNA TGTGCCAGCAGTGAATCGGACCCCATCACCGGGGAGCTGTTTTTT. Together with reference TRBV2 and TRBJ2-2, the CDR3 gives the full variable domain: EPEVTQTPSHQVTQMGQEVILRCVPISNHLYFYWYRQILGQKVEFLVSFYNNEISEKSEIFDDQFSVERPDGSNFTLKIRSTKLEDSAMYFCASSESDPITGELFFGEGSRLTVL.

The gene calls are TRBV9 and TRBJ2-7; no clear D gene. CDR3 size: 12 residues. Germline assignment: CDR1 SGDLS and CDR2 YYNGEE. V lost 3 bases and J 6 bases, leaving 10 bases between the germline ends. The CDR3 DNA reads TGTGCCAGCAGCGGGATCTCTGGCGAGCAGTACTTC. Residues: CASSGISGEQYF. The full variable domain, completed using reference TRBV9 and TRBJ2-7, is DSGVTQTPKHLITATGQRVTLRCSPRSGDLSVYWYQQSLDQGLQFLIQYYNGEERAKGNILERFSAQQFPDLHSELNLSSLELGDSALYFCASSGISGEQYFGPGTRLTVT.

The J gene is TRBJ1-1, the V gene TRBV5-4; 8 positions match TRBD1. Germline-derived CDR1 and CDR2 are SGHNT and YYREEE (reference sequence). The CDR3 loop spans 15 amino acids. Trimming took 0 bases from V and 4 from J; bases not matched to a gene: 5. The DNA of the CDR3 is TGTGCCAGCAGCTTGGGGGCCAGGGGGCCCACTGAAGCTTTCTTT. It translates to CASSLGARGPTEAFF. Variable domain in full (rest from reference TRBV5-4 and TRBJ1-1): ETGVTQSPTHLIKTRGQQVTLRCSSQSGHNTVSWYQQALGQGPQFIFQYYREEENGRGNFPPRFSGLQFPNYSSELNVNALELDDSALYLCASSLGARGPTEAFFGQGTRLTVV.

The J gene is TRBJ1-2, the V gene TRBV7-8; maybe TRBD1 (5 bases). Per the germline V gene, CDR1 is SGHVS and CDR2 is FQNEAQ. Trimming cost V 5 bases and J 5 bases, with 12 bases left between them. This CDR3 comprises 13 residues. CDR3 in amino acids: CASSPTGTYGYTF. CDR3 bases: TGTGCCAGCAGCCCGACTGGGACGTATGGCTACACCTTC.

This sequence joins TRBV29-1 and TRBJ2-7; 7 nucleotides align to TRBD2. Germline V gene sequence: CDR1 SQVTM, CDR2 ANQGSEA. V dropped 2 bases and J dropped 9; count of bases not matched to a gene: 4. The CDR3 has 11 amino acids. DNA of the CDR3: TGCAGCGTTGAACGGGGGGATGGGCAGTACTTC. This sequence encodes CSVERGDGQYF.

The chain couples TRBV27 to TRBJ2-7; the D gene is possibly TRBD1 (6 bases). The germline V gene has CDR1 MNHEY and CDR2 SMNVEV (reference sequence). The CDR3 runs to 16 residues. V was clipped by 5 bases and J by 0 bases, with 17 bases between them. The CDR3 region is CASSPDRFFSSYEQYF. CDR3 bases: TGTGCCAGCAGTCCAGACAGGTTCTTCAGCTCCTACGAGCAGTACTTC.